The 31 T cell receptor beta chains listed next were all sequenced from one sample in a study of shared clonotypes between healthy human individuals. Produced via immunoSEQ multiplex PCR; TCRdb's table is partial and in-frame only. The table lists approximately 1.4 million clones, 95% to 99% of them singletons. Sample: naive CD4+ T cells sorted from blood. As for subset: CD45RA+ positively selected. The receptor set was obtained from a man aged 30-40 years in good health.

As regards this clone: The sample holds other DNA sequences that translate to the same CDR3. The chain combines TRBV5-1 with TRBJ2-7; D remains unclear. V lost 1 base to trimming and J lost 6 bases, with 5 bases between them. The CDR3 covers 11 residues. Germline V gene lookup returns CDR1 SGHRS and CDR2 YFSETQ. This CDR3 reads CASSLRGEQYF. The CDR3, as DNA: TGCGCCAGCAGCTTGCGCGGCGAGCAGTACTTC.

The genes are TRBV7-2 and TRBJ2-1, with TRBD2 matching 8 bases. The V gene end was trimmed by 0 bases and the J gene end by 3 bases; junction bases not matched to a gene: 1. This CDR3 contains 15 residues. Per germline, CDR1 SGHTA and CDR2 FQGNSA. The CDR3 nucleotides are TGTGCCAGCAGCTTAGCACTAGCGGTCTACAATGAGCAGTTCTTC. Its protein is CASSLALAVYNEQFF. Supplemented by reference TRBV7-2 and TRBJ2-1, the full variable domain reads GAGVSQSPSNKVTEKGKDVELRCDPISGHTALYWYRQSLGQGLEFLIYFQGNSAPDKSGLPSDRFSAERTGGSVSTLTIQRTQQEDSAVYLCASSLALAVYNEQFFGPGTRLTVL.

V is TRBV10-2 and J is TRBJ2-2, with a tentative D call TRBD1 (5 bases). V lost 11 bases and J lost 6, with 10 bases in between. The CDR3 runs to 11 residues. The germline V gene encodes CDR1 WSHSY and CDR2 SAAADI. CDR3 loop: CAAVGAGELFF. The CDR3 nucleotides are TGCGCCGCGGTAGGGGCCGGGGAGCTGTTTTTT.

The chain uses TRBV7-9 and TRBJ2-7; a weak D match, TRBD1 (6 bases). Germline V gene sequence: CDR1 SEHNR, CDR2 FQNEAQ (reference sequence). The CDR3 spans 15 residues. Trimming took 0 bases from V and 6 from J, leaving 15 bases between them. The CDR3 loop reads CASSLAGDTLVEQYF. The CDR3 DNA is TGTGCCAGCAGCTTAGCCGGGGACACTCTCGTCGAGCAGTACTTC.

V and J are TRBV7-2 and TRBJ1-1; D remains ambiguous. This CDR3 is built from 15 residues. Trimming pared 2 bases from V and 11 bases from J, leaving 21 bases between. Germline V lookup: CDR1 SGHTA, CDR2 FQGNSA. The CDR3 DNA reads TGTGCCAGCAGCTTAATGCATGGAGCGGGTTCTCACGCTTTCTTT. Translation gives CASSLMHGAGSHAFF.

This clone was picked up one time. V and J are TRBV25-1 and TRBJ2-5, with TRBD2 matching 8 bases. Germline loops: CDR1 MGHDK, CDR2 SYGVNS. The CDR3 runs to 13 residues. V trimming: 8 bases; J trimming: 4 bases; junction bases outside the gene matches: 6. This chain's CDR3 is CASAASGLETQYF. The DNA of the CDR3 is TGTGCCAGCGCAGCTAGCGGGTTAGAGACCCAGTACTTC. Full variable domain (remainder filled in from reference TRBV25-1 and TRBJ2-5): EADIYQTPRYLVIGTGKKITLECSQTMGHDKMYWYQQDPGMELHLIHYSYGVNSTEKGDLSSESTVSRIRTEHFPLTLESARPSHTSQYLCASAASGLETQYFGPGTRLLVL.

The chain is built from TRBV7-9 and TRBJ1-5; no reliable D call. The length of the CDR3 is 16 residues. Trimming shortened V by 2 bases and J by 0 bases, and 11 bases separated the two germline ends. CDR1 is SEHNR and CDR2 is FQNEAQ in the germline V gene (reference sequence). CDR3 region: CASSLYTQYSNQPQHF. In DNA, the CDR3 is TGTGCCAGCAGCTTATATACCCAATATAGCAATCAGCCCCAGCATTTT.

The V and J genes are TRBV7-3 and TRBJ1-2; D unclear. The CDR3 is 13 amino acids. Germline CDR1 SGHTA, CDR2 FQGTGA. Trimming took off 1 base at V and 8 bases at J, with 11 bases between the two ends. The CDR3 DNA reads TGTGCCAGCAGCTTAATTCCGAGCCGCGGCTACACCTTC. Protein sequence: CASSLIPSRGYTF.

The V and J genes are TRBV6-5 and TRBJ2-7; 15 positions agree with TRBD2. The germline V gene has CDR1 MNHEY and CDR2 SVGAGI. CDR3 size: 14 residues. With V trimmed by 5 bases and J by 6 bases, 2 bases remained unmatched. The CDR3 region is CASSGGLAGGEQYF. DNA for the CDR3: TGTGCCAGCAGTGGGGGACTAGCGGGAGGCGAGCAGTACTTC.

The V gene is TRBV29-1, the J gene TRBJ2-3, with D unresolved. The germline V and J ends were trimmed by 1 base and 1 base, with 18 bases remaining between them. Germline values: CDR1 SQVTM, CDR2 ANQGSEA. The CDR3 spans 17 residues. The CDR3 bases are TGCAGCGTTGAAGTGTTCCAATCAGTCAAAGGCACAGATACGCAGTATTTT. It is translated as CSVEVFQSVKGTDTQYF.

This chain connects TRBV7-2 to TRBJ2-7; 12 nucleotides align to TRBD2. The ends lost 2 bases at V and 5 bases at J; junction bases unmatched: 4. The germline CDR1 and CDR2 sequences are SGHTA and FQGNSA. This CDR3 comprises 15 residues. The CDR3 sequence: CASSLLRTSGNEQYF. In DNA form, the CDR3 reads TGTGCCAGCAGCTTACTCCGGACTAGCGGGAACGAGCAGTACTTC. Full variable domain (missing parts from reference TRBV7-2 and TRBJ2-7): GAGVSQSPSNKVTEKGKDVELRCDPISGHTALYWYRQSLGQGLEFLIYFQGNSAPDKSGLPSDRFSAERTGGSVSTLTIQRTQQEDSAVYLCASSLLRTSGNEQYFGPGTRLTVT.

The J gene is TRBJ2-7, the V gene TRBV10-2; tentative D call: TRBD2 (6 bases). This CDR3 spans 14 amino acids. Germline V gene data show CDR1 as WSHSY and CDR2 as SAAADI. V was cut by 6 bases and J by 5 bases, with 17 bases left in between. CDR3 DNA: TGCGCCAGCAGGGGCTTGGACGCGGGGAACGAGCAGTACTTC. Protein: CASRGLDAGNEQYF.

This chain links TRBV9 with TRBJ2-2; TRBD2 matches at 8 bases. J was trimmed by 2 bases and V by 1 base; bases with no gene match: 10. Germline assignment: CDR1 SGDLS and CDR2 YYNGEE. This CDR3 comprises 18 residues. The CDR3 nucleotides read TGTGCCAGCAGCGTAAGGGCTAGCGGGTGGACTAACACCGGGGAGCTGTTTTTT. The encoded protein is CASSVRASGWTNTGELFF.

The chain joins TRBV10-3 to TRBJ1-1, with D maybe TRBD1 (6 bases). CDR3 length: 13 residues. V gave up 6 bases and J gave up 1 base, with 9 bases separating them. Germline lookup yields CDR1 ENHRY and CDR2 SYGVKD. The CDR3 DNA reads as TGTGCCATCAGAACAGGGTCGAACACTGAAGCTTTCTTT. Its protein is CAIRTGSNTEAFF.

The V gene is TRBV7-9, the J gene TRBJ2-3; 7 nucleotides agree with TRBD1. CDR1 is SEHNR and CDR2 is FQNEAQ in the germline V gene (reference sequence). Germline trimming cut 2 bases from V and 6 bases from J; bases unmatched to any gene: 8. The CDR3 is made up of 15 amino acids. CDR3: CASSLRGGPTDTQYF. The CDR3 nucleotides read TGTGCCAGCAGCTTACGAGGGGGCCCAACGGATACGCAGTATTTT.

CDR3 DNA: TGTGCCACCAAACAGGGAGGATCCTCCGGGGAGCTGTTTTTT. It translates to CATKQGGSSGELFF. The chain joins TRBV11-2 to TRBJ2-2; D is perhaps TRBD1 or TRBD2 (6 bases each). The V gene's germline CDR1 is SGHAT and CDR2 FQNNGV. The CDR3 totals 14 residues. Trimming left V 10 bases short and J 6 bases short, with 18 bases between.

About this clone itself: This same CDR3 is encoded by further DNA sequences in the sample. This chain connects TRBV7-9 to TRBJ1-5; D uncertain. The CDR3 loop spans 14 amino acids. CDR1 and CDR2 (germline): SEHNR, FQNEAQ (reference sequence). Trimming left V 3 bases short and J 0 bases short, with 6 bases between. CDR3 in amino acids: CASSFSDSNQPQHF. CDR3 coding DNA: TGTGCCAGCAGCTTCAGTGATAGCAATCAGCCCCAGCATTTT.

About this clone itself: Distinct nucleotide sequences in the sample also encode this CDR3. J is TRBJ2-7 and V is TRBV30, with D perhaps assigned TRBD1 or TRBD2 (5 bases each). CDR3 size: 12 residues. The V gene's germline CDR1 is GTSNPN and CDR2 SVGIG (reference sequence). Trimming left V 2 bases short and J 3 bases short, with 8 bases between. In DNA form, the CDR3 reads TGTGCCTGGAGTAAGGGGAGCTACGAGCAGTACTTC. Translating it yields CAWSKGSYEQYF. The whole variable domain, filled in from reference TRBV30 and TRBJ2-7, reads SQTIHQWPATLVQPVGSPLSLECTVEGTSNPNLYWYRQAAGRGLQLLFYSVGIGQISSEVPQNLSASRPQDRQFILSSKKLLLSDSGFYLCAWSKGSYEQYFGPGTRLTVT.

V and J are TRBV7-9 and TRBJ1-3, with unresolved D. The CDR3 spans 14 residues. Germline lookup yields CDR1 SEHNR and CDR2 FQNEAQ (reference sequence). The germline V and J ends were trimmed by 8 bases and 2 bases, with 13 bases remaining between them. The CDR3 DNA is TGTGCCAGCTTAGGGAGAAGACCTGGAAACACCATATATTTT. This codes for CASLGRRPGNTIYF.

The chain has TRBV5-1 and TRBJ2-7; D is undetermined. The germline V gene has CDR1 SGHRS and CDR2 YFSETQ. V lost 0 bases to trimming and J lost 5 bases, with 24 bases between them. This CDR3 is 18 amino acids long. The DNA for the CDR3 is TGCGCCAGCAGCTTGGTTCCCATGGGTGGACCCCTTGTTGACGAGCAGTACTTC. Its translation is CASSLVPMGGPLVDEQYF.

The chain carries TRBV28 and TRBJ2-7, with D maybe TRBD1 (6 bases). Germline lookup yields CDR1 MDHEN and CDR2 SYDVKM. The length of the CDR3 is 15 residues. V was trimmed by 5 bases and J by 3 bases, leaving 17 bases between them. This CDR3 reads CASSPLGGTLYEQYF. Here the CDR3 DNA reads TGTGCCAGCAGTCCCCTAGGGGGAACCCTCTACGAGCAGTACTTC. Together with reference TRBV28 and TRBJ2-7, the CDR3 gives the full variable domain: DVKVTQSSRYLVKRTGEKVFLECVQDMDHENMFWYRQDPGLGLRLIYFSYDVKMKEKGDIPEGYSVSREKKERFSLILESASTNQTSMYLCASSPLGGTLYEQYFGPGTRLTVT.

About this clone itself: The same CDR3 is also encoded by other DNA sequences in this sample. The V gene is TRBV6-6, the J gene TRBJ2-5, with unresolved D. Germline V gene sequence: CDR1 MNHNY, CDR2 SVGAGI (reference sequence). This CDR3 has 14 residues. Trimming stripped 0 bases from V and 1 base from J, with 6 bases between. The CDR3 sequence: CASSYSLVQETQYF. DNA of the CDR3: TGTGCCAGCAGTTACTCACTGGTCCAAGAGACCCAGTACTTC.

A note on this clone: The sample holds other DNA sequences that translate to the same CDR3. The rearrangement links TRBV11-2 to TRBJ1-5, with a tentative D call TRBD1 (6 bases). Germline CDR1 SGHAT, CDR2 FQNNGV. This CDR3 contains 15 residues. Deletions cut 0 bases from V and 3 bases from J, with 9 bases between. The CDR3 sequence is CASSLDRGFNQPQHF. The CDR3 region has the DNA TGTGCCAGCAGCTTAGACAGGGGCTTCAATCAGCCCCAGCATTTT.

The V and J genes are TRBV19 and TRBJ2-5; 13 positions match TRBD2. CDR3 size: 17 residues. Losses at the gene ends were 4 bases for V and 5 bases for J; bases not matched to a gene: 10. Looked up from germline, CDR1 is LNHDA and CDR2 is SQIVND (reference sequence). In DNA form, the CDR3 reads TGTGCCAGTAGTACCAGGGGACTAGCGGGAATCGGGGAGACCCAGTACTTC. This encodes CASSTRGLAGIGETQYF.

The chain couples TRBV7-8 to TRBJ1-5; 7 bases agree with TRBD1. The CDR3 has 18 residues. The V gene end was trimmed by 5 bases and the J gene end by 5 bases; junction bases not matched to a gene: 18. The germline CDR1 and CDR2 sequences are SGHVS and FQNEAQ. The CDR3 spells CASSLTQGGGLIYQPQHF. The CDR3 DNA sequence: TGTGCCAGCAGCCTAACACAGGGAGGGGGCCTTATTTATCAGCCCCAGCATTTT.

V and J are TRBV7-9 and TRBJ2-1; 11 positions match TRBD2. There are 18 residues in the CDR3. Germline V gene data show CDR1 as SEHNR and CDR2 as FQNEAQ (reference sequence). After removal of 1 base from V and 4 bases from J, the junction contained 9 bases not matched to a gene. The CDR3 reads CASSLGGGTSGKYNEQFF. The CDR3 region has the DNA TGTGCCAGCAGCTTAGGAGGGGGGACTAGCGGAAAATACAATGAGCAGTTCTTC.

In this sample, this clone turned up once. This chain links TRBV6-6 with TRBJ2-3; 9 positions match TRBD1. The ends lost 6 bases at V and 3 bases at J; junction bases unmatched: 7. CDR3 length: 15 residues. CDR1 is MNHNY and CDR2 is SVGAGI in the germline V gene (reference sequence). CDR3 bases: TGTGCCAGCAGAGAACCGGGACAGGGAACAGATACGCAGTATTTT. The encoded protein is CASREPGQGTDTQYF.

The chain employs TRBV6-1 and TRBJ2-5; 15 bases are shared with TRBD2. With 3 bases clipped from V and 5 bases from J, the junction kept 4 bases outside the gene matches. CDR1 and CDR2 (germline): MNHNS, SASEGT. The CDR3 length is 16 residues. The DNA of the CDR3 is TGTGCCAGCAGTGACGGGACTAGCGGGAGGTCGGAGACCCAGTACTTC. Translation: CASSDGTSGRSETQYF.

J is TRBJ2-7 and V is TRBV6-1; D unresolved. The CDR3 loop spans 13 amino acids. The germline gives CDR1 MNHNS, CDR2 SASEGT. The V end lost 2 bases, the J end lost 7 bases, and 12 bases lay between the germline ends. The CDR3 region is CASSERPFLEQYF. CDR3 DNA: TGTGCCAGCAGTGAACGACCCTTTTTGGAGCAGTACTTC.

The chain joins TRBV10-3 to TRBJ1-1; no firm D call. This CDR3 region has 15 residues. In germline, CDR1 is ENHRY, CDR2 SYGVKD. Trimming removed 6 bases from V and 2 bases from J, with 16 bases in between. The CDR3 bases are TGTGCCATCAGGACCTTCGGAGGGAACAACACTGAAGCTTTCTTT. Encoded protein: CAIRTFGGNNTEAFF.

V gene TRBV27 combines with J gene TRBJ1-5, with a weak D call TRBD1 (6 bases). Trimming took off 6 bases at V and 9 bases at J, with 21 bases between the two ends. This CDR3 is built from 15 residues. Per germline, CDR1 MNHEY and CDR2 SMNVEV (reference sequence). CDR3 loop: CASRSAGGGGGPQHF. CDR3 nucleotides: TGTGCCAGCAGAAGCGCGGGGGGTGGGGGCGGGCCCCAGCATTTT.